Listed here is a single T cell receptor beta chain. Its antigen is still unknown. The data belong to a study of CD8 T cells in ankylosing spondylitis. Overall study results and limits: Seemingly distinctive of ankylosing spondylitis blood was a TCR beta motif formed by eight highly homologous variants.

TCRdb itself ran the 5' RACE reads through MiXCR, one entry per CDR3 protein. The data contain 200,000 to 250,000 distinct CDR3 sequences, approximately 20% of them seen just once; the ten biggest clones take up about 42%. The sample was blood, either unsorted or a sorted T cell fraction (not recorded which). The sequence derives from a male donor with ankylosing spondylitis.

DNA for the CDR3: TGCAGTGCTAGGCGGCAGGGACCTTCGGAGACCCAGTACTTC. It yields the protein CSARRQGPSETQYF. The chain combines TRBV20-1 with TRBJ2-5; tentatively, D is TRBD1 or TRBD2 (5 bases each). Germline V gene data show CDR1 as DFQATT and CDR2 as SNEGSKA (reference sequence). Trimming shortened V by 3 bases and J by 5 bases, and 16 bases separated the two germline ends. The CDR3 extends over 14 amino acids.